The text below deals with one T cell receptor beta chain. How the authors handled the data: Amplified reference gene primers provided the basis for estimating nucleated cell counts. Data came from immunoSEQ multiplex PCR; TCRdb stores just in-frame clones and leaves some out. V, J and clone size reflect that table, while D and trimming were determined from the DNA. The sample contains about 260,000 clones, approximately 90% of which appear only once. CDR3 length: 15 residues. The V end was cut by 3 bases, the J end by 0 bases, with 12 bases between. The germline V gene has CDR1 MNHEY and CDR2 SMNVEV (reference sequence). The data stem from a study of blood T cell repertoires in COVID-19. Study overall: The samples span acute and convalescent COVID-19 from the United States, Italy and Spain.

J is TRBJ2-7 and V is TRBV27; D possibly corresponds to TRBD2 (6 bases). This TCR was recovered from a man between 60 and 70 years old who had recovered from COVID-19. Specimen: peripheral blood. This chain's CDR3 is CASSFRDSRSYEQYF. The CDR3 nucleotides are TGTGCCAGCAGTTTCCGGGACTCCCGCTCCTACGAGCAGTACTTC.